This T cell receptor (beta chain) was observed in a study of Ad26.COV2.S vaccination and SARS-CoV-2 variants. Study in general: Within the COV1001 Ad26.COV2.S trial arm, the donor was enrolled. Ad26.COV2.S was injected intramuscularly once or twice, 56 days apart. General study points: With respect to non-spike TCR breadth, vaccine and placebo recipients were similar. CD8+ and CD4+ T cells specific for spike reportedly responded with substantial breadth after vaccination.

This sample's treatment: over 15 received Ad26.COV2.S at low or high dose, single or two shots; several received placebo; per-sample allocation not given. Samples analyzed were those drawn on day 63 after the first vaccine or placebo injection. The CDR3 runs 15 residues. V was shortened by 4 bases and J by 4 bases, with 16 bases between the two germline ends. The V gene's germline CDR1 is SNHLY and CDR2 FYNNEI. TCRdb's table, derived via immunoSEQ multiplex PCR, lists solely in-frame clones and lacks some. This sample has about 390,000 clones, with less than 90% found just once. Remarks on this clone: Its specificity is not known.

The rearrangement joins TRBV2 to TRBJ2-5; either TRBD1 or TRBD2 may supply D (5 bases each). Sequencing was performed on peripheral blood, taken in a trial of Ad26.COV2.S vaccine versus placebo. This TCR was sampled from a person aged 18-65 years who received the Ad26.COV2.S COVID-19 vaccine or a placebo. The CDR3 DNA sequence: TGTGCCAGCAGTGTTGGACGGGATAGGGGAGAGACCCAGTACTTC. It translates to CASSVGRDRGETQYF.